The clone carrying this T cell receptor (beta chain) was seen many times. Its antigen is still unknown. TCR alpha and beta CDR3 regions were amplified from RNA using iRepertoire nested multiplex PCR. For one-step reverse transcription and amplification, about 85-400 ng of tissue mRNA or PBMC total RNA was used. TCRdb ran MiXCR on the multiplex PCR reads and lists one entry per CDR3 protein. The data hold approximately 100,000 distinct CDR3 sequences, with around 29% observed a single time. The data were obtained in a study of glioma-infiltrating T cells. Study-wide results and caveats: Tissue and blood shared very few CDR3 sequences. Non-neoplastic patients had below-expected tissue-blood divergence, while all gliomas exceeded expectation.

Trimming took off 3 bases at V and 3 bases at J, with 11 bases between the two ends. Per the germline V gene, CDR1 is KGHDR and CDR2 is SFDVKD. This CDR3 comprises 14 residues. The TCR comes from a human donor with low-grade glioma or glioblastoma, undergoing nonglioma brain surgery, or in good health (not recorded which). The chain is built from TRBV24-1 and TRBJ2-7; the D gene could be TRBD1 or TRBD2 (5 bases each). Sequencing was carried out using glioma tissue, nonneoplastic brain tissue, or PBMCs (not recorded which). This chain's CDR3 is CATSDPGANYEQYF. CDR3 coding DNA: TGTGCCACCAGTGATCCCGGGGCCAACTACGAGCAGTACTTC.